One sample yielded the 8 T cell receptor beta chains listed below, sequenced in a study of T-cell memory formation after mild COVID-19. TCRdb called the 5' RACE reads again in MiXCR, with one record for every CDR3 protein. The repertoire has roughly 300,000 distinct CDR3 sequences, roughly 15% of them found once; the top ten carry approximately 22%. The specimen sequenced was PBMCs or a T cell subset sorted from them (not recorded which). The origin of the receptors is a man between 18 and 35 years old who had mild COVID-19 (a few samples of this study predate the infection). Cell type and time point are not known.

The V gene is TRBV11-2, the J gene TRBJ2-3; perhaps TRBD1 as D (7 bases). There are 16 residues in the CDR3. V dropped 3 bases and J dropped 5 bases, with 18 bases sitting between them. Looked up from germline, CDR1 is SGHAT and CDR2 is FQNNGV. Here the CDR3 reads CASSFVGQGGRDTQYF. The DNA of the CDR3 is TGTGCCAGCAGCTTTGTTGGGCAGGGGGGTCGAGATACGCAGTATTTT. Full variable domain (rest looked up from reference TRBV11-2 and TRBJ2-3): EAGVAQSPRYKIIEKRQSVAFWCNPISGHATLYWYQQILGQGPKLLIQFQNNGVVDDSQLPKDRFSAERLKGVDSTLKIQPAKLEDSAVYLCASSFVGQGGRDTQYFGPGTRLTVL.

This clonotype was found a few times. J is TRBJ2-3 and V is TRBV4-1; 9 positions agree with TRBD2. The CDR3 extends over 20 amino acids. The junction had 20 bases not matched to a gene; V was cut back by 3 bases and J by 4 bases. The germline gives CDR1 MGHRA, CDR2 YSYEKL. The DNA of the CDR3 is TGCGCCAGCAGCCAGGACTACTTGCGGGGGGGCCGAGAGGTGCCAGATACGCAGTATTTT. Residues: CASSQDYLRGGREVPDTQYF.

V and J are TRBV5-1 and TRBJ2-5, with TRBD1 matching over 7 bases. Trimming removed 5 bases from V and 3 bases from J; junction bases left unmatched: 7. The length of the CDR3 is 14 residues. Germline loops: CDR1 SGHRS, CDR2 YFSETQ. CDR3 in amino acids: CASSRTGKEETQYF. Written as DNA, the CDR3 is TGCGCCAGCAGTAGGACAGGTAAAGAAGAGACCCAGTACTTC. Looking up the rest from reference TRBV5-1 and TRBJ2-5 gives the full variable domain: KAGVTQTPRYLIKTRGQQVTLSCSPISGHRSVSWYQQTPGQGLQFLFEYFSETQRNKGNFPGRFSGRQFSNSRSEMNVSTLELGDSALYLCASSRTGKEETQYFGPGTRLLVL.

This chain connects TRBV27 to TRBJ1-1; a weak D match, TRBD1 (5 bases). The V and J ends lost 1 base and 5 bases respectively, with 14 bases between them. The germline CDR1 and CDR2 sequences are MNHEY and SMNVEV (reference sequence). The CDR3 runs 15 residues. The CDR3 coding sequence is TGTGCCAGCAGTTTATGGGGGGGGTTGGTAACTGAAGCTTTCTTT. It is translated as CASSLWGGLVTEAFF.

This rearrangement joins TRBV4-3 to TRBJ1-2; no definite D call. V was trimmed by 8 bases and J by 5 bases, leaving 18 bases between them. Looked up from germline, CDR1 is LGHNA and CDR2 is YSLEER. The length of the CDR3 is 14 residues. Written as DNA, the CDR3 is TGCGCCAGCTCCCAAGGCATTTGGGCGTATGGCTACACCTTC. Its translation: CASSQGIWAYGYTF.

This clonotype was found a few times. The rearrangement links TRBV6-2 or TRBV6-3 to TRBJ2-1; D uncertain. V was trimmed by 8 bases and J by 14 bases, leaving 13 bases between them. The CDR3 extends over 10 amino acids. Germline loops: CDR1 MNHEY, CDR2 SVGEGT. The DNA for the CDR3 is TGTGCCAGCGGACGTCCCCCCAAGTTCTTC. This sequence encodes CASGRPPKFF.

This clonotype was picked up a small number of times. V and J are TRBV18 and TRBJ1-2; no reliable D call. CDR1 KGHSH and CDR2 LQKENI come from the germline V gene. There are 12 residues in the CDR3. V was clipped by 0 bases and J by 7 bases, with 6 bases between them. CDR3 region: CASSPPESGYTF. CDR3 DNA sequence: TGTGCCAGCTCACCACCGGAAAGTGGCTACACCTTC.

The chain joins TRBV4-1 to TRBJ1-5; D unclear. The CDR3 is made up of 16 amino acids. Germline values: CDR1 MGHRA, CDR2 YSYEKL. V gave up 0 bases and J gave up 1 base, with 10 bases separating them. The CDR3 reads CASSQELSPSNQPQHF. Here the CDR3 DNA reads TGCGCCAGCAGCCAAGAACTCAGCCCGAGCAATCAGCCCCAGCATTTT.